A single sample gave rise to the 29 T cell receptor beta chains below, sequenced in a study of control samples from healthy donors and cancer patients. Produced via immunoSEQ multiplex PCR; TCRdb's table is partial and in-frame only. This table holds fewer than 95,000 clones, roughly 86% found once. The sequenced material came from blood. The receptor set was obtained from a man aged 30 to 39 in good health.

The chain recombines TRBV5-5 with TRBJ1-1, with D uncertain. The V gene's germline CDR1 is SGHKS and CDR2 YYEKEE (reference sequence). The V and J ends lost 1 base and 0 bases respectively, with 10 bases between them. This CDR3 contains 15 residues. Here the CDR3 DNA reads TGTGCCAGCAGCTTGAGATTCCTGATGAACACTGAAGCTTTCTTT. It yields the protein CASSLRFLMNTEAFF.

The chain employs TRBV7-6 and TRBJ2-5, with 10 nucleotides matching TRBD1. Germline CDR1 reads SGHVS; CDR2 reads FNYEAQ. This CDR3 is 15 amino acids long. After removal of 2 bases from V and 5 bases from J, the junction contained 5 bases not matched to a gene. This CDR3 reads CASSLWTGGGETQYF. CDR3 nucleotides: TGTGCCAGCAGCTTATGGACAGGGGGAGGGGAGACCCAGTACTTC.

This clone was seen a single time. This CDR3 reads CATSRVGTGELFF. The CDR3 DNA is TGTGCCACCAGCAGAGTGGGCACCGGGGAGCTGTTTTTT. V is TRBV15 and J is TRBJ2-2; D ambiguous. V gave up 1 base and J gave up 4 bases, with 4 bases separating them. Germline V gives CDR1 LNHNV, CDR2 YYDKDF (reference sequence). The CDR3 covers 13 residues.

This chain joins TRBV7-9 and TRBJ2-2, with 7 positions matching TRBD1. Germline trimming cut 2 bases from V and 3 bases from J; bases unmatched to any gene: 3. CDR1 is SEHNR and CDR2 is FQNEAQ in the germline V gene (reference sequence). CDR3 length equals 15 residues. Here the CDR3 reads CASSLRGPDTGELFF. The CDR3 DNA reads TGTGCCAGCAGCTTAAGGGGGCCGGACACCGGGGAGCTGTTTTTT.

The chain joins TRBV7-6 to TRBJ1-2; D not resolved. Trimming pared 3 bases from V and 2 bases from J, leaving 19 bases between. Germline CDR1 reads SGHVS; CDR2 reads FNYEAQ. This CDR3 region has 17 residues. CDR3 in amino acids: CASSLTPQETYNYGYTF. The CDR3 DNA follows: TGTGCCAGCAGCTTGACACCCCAGGAGACCTACAACTATGGCTACACCTTC.

This chain links TRBV6-2 or TRBV6-3 with TRBJ1-1, with a weak D call TRBD1 (6 bases). Trimming cost V 4 bases and J 1 base, with 10 bases left between them. From germline, CDR1 is MNHEY and CDR2 SVGEGT. The CDR3 covers 14 residues. The CDR3 spells CASSWRTANTEAFF. The DNA of the CDR3 is TGTGCCAGCAGTTGGCGGACAGCGAACACTGAAGCTTTCTTT.

This sequence joins TRBV5-8 and TRBJ2-1; 9 bases line up with TRBD2. Germline CDR1 SGHTS, CDR2 YDEGEE. V lost 0 bases and J lost 9; bases outside the gene matches: 10. The CDR3 extends over 16 amino acids. In DNA, the CDR3 is TGTGCCAGCAGCTTGGAATGGGGCGGGGGGGCCATTGAGCAGTTCTTC. Encoded protein: CASSLEWGGGAIEQFF.

This clone appeared a single time. V usage is TRBV18 and J usage is TRBJ1-5; maybe TRBD1 (5 bases). Trimming shortened V by 4 bases and J by 7 bases, and 11 bases separated the two germline ends. Germline loops: CDR1 KGHSH, CDR2 LQKENI. The CDR3 loop spans 13 amino acids. The DNA for the CDR3 is TGTGCCAGCTCACGGGACCCAGAACAGCCCCAGCATTTT. Translated: CASSRDPEQPQHF.

This rearrangement joins TRBV5-1 to TRBJ2-1; no firm D call. Trimming took off 4 bases at V and 5 bases at J, with 4 bases between the two ends. Germline lookup yields CDR1 SGHRS and CDR2 YFSETQ. This CDR3 has 11 residues. DNA for the CDR3: TGCGCCAGCAGCCCCAACAATGAGCAGTTCTTC. Translated: CASSPNNEQFF.

This chain links TRBV23-1 with TRBJ1-2, with D possibly TRBD1 on 6 matching bases. TRBV23-1 falls under the ORF class, with uncertain function. CDR3 size: 14 residues. V dropped 3 bases and J dropped 3 bases, with 11 bases sitting between them. Here the CDR3 reads CASSQIDRYYGYTF. In DNA, the CDR3 is TGCGCCAGCAGTCAGATTGACAGGTACTATGGCTACACCTTC.

The chain combines TRBV7-2 with TRBJ2-3; no clear D. This CDR3 is 14 amino acids long. Germline assignment: CDR1 SGHTA and CDR2 FQGNSA. Trimming took off 5 bases at V and 0 bases at J, with 9 bases between the two ends. CDR3 in amino acids: CASSPDRSTDTQYF. CDR3 coding DNA: TGTGCCAGCAGCCCTGATCGGAGCACAGATACGCAGTATTTT.

This chain connects TRBV12-5 to TRBJ2-3; 7 bases are a match to TRBD2. The CDR3 is 12 residues long. Germline V lookup: CDR1 LGHNT, CDR2 FRNRAP. The CDR3 loop reads CACAGGTDTQYF. Here the CDR3 DNA reads TGTGCCTGTGCGGGGGGCACAGATACGCAGTATTTT.

The chain has TRBV7-9 and TRBJ1-1; TRBD1 might be the D (6 bases). The CDR3 totals 14 residues. Germline CDR1 is SEHNR and CDR2 is FQNEAQ (reference sequence). V gave up 5 bases and J gave up 2 bases, with 12 bases separating them. The CDR3 loop is CASSHMDSNTEAFF. The CDR3 coding sequence is TGTGCCAGCAGCCATATGGACAGTAACACTGAAGCTTTCTTT.

The chain joins TRBV7-9 to TRBJ1-2; D not resolved. Trimming left V 5 bases short and J 8 bases short, with 15 bases between. The V gene's germline CDR1 is SEHNR and CDR2 FQNEAQ (reference sequence). CDR3 length equals 13 residues. The CDR3 DNA is TGTGCCAGCAGCCAAAATTTAGCAGTGGGCTACACCTTC. Its protein is CASSQNLAVGYTF.

This clone occurred a few times. J is TRBJ1-1 and V is TRBV6-4; a weak D match, TRBD1 (6 bases). The CDR3 runs 15 residues. The germline CDR1 and CDR2 sequences are MRHNA and SNTAGT. Deletions cut 4 bases from V and 3 bases from J, with 15 bases between. For the CDR3, the DNA is TGTGCCAGCAGTGGCGTGCACAGGGACCACACTGAAGCTTTCTTT. It codes for CASSGVHRDHTEAFF.

In this sample, this clone turned up once. The rearrangement joins TRBV18 to TRBJ2-6; possibly TRBD1 or TRBD2 for D (5 bases each). The CDR3 spans 21 residues. V lost 2 bases and J lost 1, with 24 bases in between. Germline lookup yields CDR1 KGHSH and CDR2 LQKENI. The chain's CDR3 is CASSPIHWGYSLRSGANVLTF. In DNA form, the CDR3 reads TGTGCCAGCTCACCAATCCACTGGGGGTACTCCCTGAGGTCTGGGGCCAACGTCCTGACTTTC. The whole variable domain, remainder taken from reference TRBV18 and TRBJ2-6, is NAGVMQNPRHLVRRRGQEARLRCSPMKGHSHVYWYRQLPEEGLKFMVYLQKENIIDESGMPKERFSAEFPKEGPSILRIQQVVRGDSAAYFCASSPIHWGYSLRSGANVLTFGAGSRLTVL.

This clone has just one count. The genes are TRBV19 and TRBJ2-4; D possibly uses TRBD1 or TRBD2 (6 bases each). This CDR3 is 14 amino acids long. The germline CDR1 and CDR2 sequences are LNHDA and SQIVND (reference sequence). V dropped 6 bases and J dropped 5 bases, with 14 bases sitting between them. This CDR3 reads CASSKGGFQNIQYF. DNA for the CDR3: TGTGCCAGTAGCAAAGGGGGGTTTCAAAACATTCAGTACTTC.

The chain is built from TRBV5-5 and TRBJ2-1; TRBD2 matches at 9 bases. Per the germline V gene, CDR1 is SGHKS and CDR2 is YYEKEE (reference sequence). V dropped 0 bases and J dropped 0; count of bases not matched to a gene: 7. The CDR3 is made up of 18 amino acids. The CDR3 region is CASSLAGSGGPSYNEQFF. Here the CDR3 DNA reads TGTGCCAGCAGCTTGGCCGGTAGCGGGGGACCCTCCTACAATGAGCAGTTCTTC.

The CDR3 sequence is CASTDGGGTDTQYF. CDR3 DNA: TGTGCCAGTACCGACGGGGGGGGCACAGATACGCAGTATTTT. The chain uses TRBV19 and TRBJ2-3; 8 bases agree with TRBD2. The V and J ends lost 7 bases and 1 base, in that order; junction bases with no gene match: 4. The CDR3 runs to 14 residues. CDR1 is LNHDA, CDR2 SQIVND, per germline (reference sequence).

V and J are TRBV10-3 and TRBJ1-3; 7 bases are a match to TRBD1. Germline-derived CDR1 and CDR2 are ENHRY and SYGVKD. The junction had 8 bases not matched to a gene; V was cut back by 7 bases and J by 8 bases. The CDR3 runs to 13 residues. CDR3 sequence reads: CAIKTGESDTIYF. CDR3 coding DNA: TGTGCCATCAAAACAGGGGAATCGGACACCATATATTTT.

The chain recombines TRBV19 with TRBJ2-6; 8 positions match TRBD1. Germline values: CDR1 LNHDA, CDR2 SQIVND (reference sequence). The trim removed 7 bases at V and 2 bases at J, leaving 7 bases unmatched. CDR3 size: 16 residues. As DNA, the CDR3 is TGTGCCAGTAACGACCAGGGGGCTCCTGGGGCCAACGTCCTGACTTTC. Its translation: CASNDQGAPGANVLTF.

The chain is built from TRBV6-5 and TRBJ1-5, with D possibly TRBD1 on 5 matching bases. The length of the CDR3 is 13 residues. Germline CDR1 and CDR2: MNHEY and SVGAGI. The ends were cut back, 2 bases at V and 7 bases at J, with 9 bases in the middle. CDR3 sequence: CASSYIAGQPQHF. DNA of the CDR3: TGTGCCAGCAGTTACATCGCAGGGCAGCCCCAGCATTTT.

The gene calls are TRBV6-5 and TRBJ2-7; possibly TRBD2 for D (6 bases). Trimming left V 6 bases short and J 3 bases short, with 15 bases between. This CDR3 is built from 14 residues. Germline CDR1 and CDR2: MNHEY and SVGAGI. CDR3 region: CASRVGTEDYEQYV. The CDR3 region has the DNA TGTGCCAGCAGAGTTGGGACTGAAGACTACGAGCAGTACGTC.

The chain employs TRBV11-2 and TRBJ2-2, with TRBD1 identical over 8 bases. The germline V gene has CDR1 SGHAT and CDR2 FQNNGV. The V gene end was trimmed by 0 bases and the J gene end by 6 bases; junction bases not matched to a gene: 6. CDR3 length: 16 amino acids. This CDR3 reads CASSLESGRGPGELFF. In nucleotides, the CDR3 is TGTGCCAGCAGCTTAGAAAGCGGCAGGGGGCCCGGGGAGCTGTTTTTT.

The chain is built from TRBV28 and TRBJ1-1, with 12 positions matching TRBD1. The J segment lost 3 bases and the V segment lost 6 bases, leaving 11 bases of the junction unmatched. The germline CDR1 and CDR2 sequences are MDHEN and SYDVKM. This CDR3 has 17 residues. The DNA for the CDR3 is TGTGCCAGCAGGCCGGGAGGGACAGGGGGCCTGTACACTGAAGCTTTCTTT. Protein sequence: CASRPGGTGGLYTEAFF.

The chain joins TRBV2 to TRBJ1-5; D remains ambiguous. Trimming left V 6 bases short and J 3 bases short, with 21 bases between. The V gene's germline CDR1 is SNHLY and CDR2 FYNNEI. The CDR3 has 17 residues. In DNA, the CDR3 is TGTGCCAGCAGCAGAGCCCCAGGTTCAGAACCCAATCAGCCCCAGCATTTT. Encoded protein: CASSRAPGSEPNQPQHF.

This rearrangement joins TRBV4-2 to TRBJ2-1, with D possibly being TRBD1 (5 bases). The V and J ends lost 4 bases and 7 bases respectively, with 14 bases between them. The CDR3 spans 14 residues. Germline V gene lookup returns CDR1 LGHNA and CDR2 YNFKEQ. The CDR3 region is CASSRQGIGNEQFF. For the CDR3, the DNA is TGTGCCAGCAGCCGGCAGGGTATAGGAAATGAGCAGTTCTTC.

The V gene is TRBV5-1, the J gene TRBJ1-2; 7 bases align to TRBD1. With 2 bases clipped from V and 4 bases from J, the junction kept 8 bases outside the gene matches. The CDR3 covers 15 residues. Germline CDR1 is SGHRS and CDR2 is YFSETQ. CDR3 DNA: TGCGCCAGCAGCTTAACCGGGACAGTTGCCTATGGCTACACCTTC. It translates to CASSLTGTVAYGYTF.

V gene TRBV7-9 combines with J gene TRBJ1-2; 10 bases fit TRBD1. The germline V gene has CDR1 SEHNR and CDR2 FQNEAQ (reference sequence). V lost 4 bases and J lost 1; bases outside the gene matches: 9. The CDR3 runs to 17 residues. This CDR3 is CASSSLVGTGDNYGYTF. The CDR3 DNA follows: TGTGCCAGCAGCTCGCTTGTAGGGACAGGGGATAACTATGGCTACACCTTC.